The entry that follows covers one TCR beta chain sequence. Its matching antigen is unknown. This sample is drawn from a study of cytomegalovirus exposure and HLA in healthy donors. General observations from the study: Being productive about 87% or about 30% of the time was typical of most TCR beta V segments in an earlier analysis.

Primers included in the PCR were 60 Vbeta and 13 Jbeta primers. Profiled with immunoSEQ multiplex PCR; TCRdb holds only in-frame clones, not every one. The sample yields about 140,000 clones, 70% to 90% seen once. The ends were cut back, 2 bases at V and 6 bases at J, with 6 bases in the middle. Per germline, CDR1 SGDLS and CDR2 YYNGEE. The CDR3 is made up of 12 amino acids. The specimen was PBMCs. This clonotype originated in a man between 50 and 59 years old in good health and CMV-seronegative. The rearrangement uses TRBV9 and TRBJ2-1; tentative D call: TRBD1 (5 bases). The CDR3 reads CASSVGLNEQFF. As DNA, the CDR3 is TGTGCCAGCAGCGTGGGGCTCAATGAGCAGTTCTTC.